This T cell receptor beta chain was identified in a study of long-term antiretroviral therapy in people with HIV. Study-wide points: HIV repertoires spanned narrower CDR3 length ranges than controls.

CDR1 is MNHEY and CDR2 is SMNVEV in the germline V gene (reference sequence). CDR3 length: 13 amino acids. The V gene lost 8 bases and the J gene lost 6 bases, with 14 bases spanning the gap. Sequencing used immunoSEQ v3.0 at survey level. Sequencing used immunoSEQ multiplex PCR; TCRdb keeps in-frame clones, though not all of them. The sample holds 20,000 or so clones, roughly four fifths seen once. To note about this clone: What it recognizes is unknown.

This chain uses TRBV27 with TRBJ2-1; no clear D gene. The clonotype originates from a man between 45 and 60 years old with HIV. The material sequenced was unsorted PBMCs, taken 2.2 years after starting antiretroviral therapy. The CDR3: CASGRPGPNEQFF. CDR3 coding DNA: TGTGCCAGCGGCCGACCCGGCCCCAATGAGCAGTTCTTC.